This TCR beta chain was sequenced for a study of cytomegalovirus exposure and HLA in healthy donors. Overall study results and limits: Earlier analysis found most TCR beta V segments productive about 87% or about 30% of the time. Excluded were some V segments that proved indistinguishable, including TRBV6-2 and TRBV6-3. A missense variant in DCLRE1C was later tied to TCR beta V- and J-gene trimming. A later analysis, which compared TCR beta chains of equal frequency, found the HLA-associated ones more clonally expanded.

Amplification used 60 Vbeta primers and 13 Jbeta primers. Libraries were prepared by immunoSEQ multiplex PCR; TCRdb keeps only in-frame clonotypes and omits some of them. Seen here are more than 90,000 clones, approximately 69% observed once, and the top ten hold more than 5%. In its sample, this clone was seen once. Its specificity is not known. The CDR3 length is 12 residues. Deletions cut 4 bases from V and 3 bases from J, with 10 bases between. Germline V gene lookup returns CDR1 GTSNPN and CDR2 SVGIG (reference sequence). This TCR was recovered from a boy between 10 and 17 years old in good health and CMV-seropositive. Sequenced sample: PBMCs. V is TRBV30 and J is TRBJ2-7; perhaps TRBD2 as D (6 bases). The CDR3 loop is CAWTMTSYEQYF. The CDR3 DNA reads as TGTGCCTGGACGATGACTAGCTACGAGCAGTACTTC.